The text below deals with one T cell receptor (beta chain). The specificity of this receptor is unknown. No much larger clone exists at a distance of one base, and base qualities are not known. The sample belongs to a study of cytomegalovirus exposure and HLA in healthy donors (dated by TCRdb to between 2016 and 2019). Concerning the study at large: According to an earlier analysis of a few hundred of the donors, some 180 million T cells yielded 117 million unique TCR beta sequences and approximately 280 Gb of sequence data. The number of typed donors differed by locus: about 629-640 for A, B, C, DRB1 and DQB1; 522 for DQA1; approximately 600 for DPA1; and about 470 for DPB1. In a later genetic analysis, genome-wide SNP genotypes for about three fifths of the roughly 670 donors were used, and that subset was treated as a discovery cohort. HLA typing covered class I and class II loci at four-digit resolution. The aim of the study was to test whether cataloging public T cell receptors could identify signatures of past pathogen exposure. The later analysis used no new phenotypic data to find candidate immune exposures, relying instead on TCR beta sequences and their occurrence across donors. To predict cytomegalovirus infection status, the study combined high-throughput TCR immunosequencing, statistical association of individual TCRs with disease status, and machine learning. The study used immunosequencing to profile the T cell repertoires of about 670 subjects and linked those repertoires to cytomegalovirus serostatus. About 310 gigabases of sequencing data and some 85 million unique TCR sequences were included in an early release covering about 700 HLA-typed donors. To study patterns of TCR occurrence, a later analysis re-analyzed previously published TCR beta repertoires from 550 to 800 donors and added high-resolution HLA genotyping. An earlier analysis of several hundred of the donors applied high-throughput TCR beta sequencing to assess whether each TCR beta V gene segment acted as functional or pseudogenic. Donor age, sex, ethnicity and CMV serostatus were collected together with the repertoire data. Every repertoire in the discovery cohort had been generated on one and the same sequencing platform. A separate validation cohort of over 95 different subjects was used in addition to the 666-subject first cohort. Across under 500 genotyped donors of the cohort, an average of about 240,000 unique TCR beta nucleotide sequences per donor were sequenced, and approximately 19% of those sequences were non-productive. Among the roughly 400 genotyped donors, 75% to 90% belonged to the genetic ancestry cluster associated with self-reported Caucasian donors. About five DR-DQ haplotypes were handled as single units for association and clustering because linkage in the cohort was strong. Here is what the overall study found, with its caveats: At a false discovery rate of 0.05, a later analysis linked fewer than 20,000 TCR beta sequences to specific HLA alleles. An earlier analysis of approximately 600 of the donors showed that most TCR beta V segments appeared in productive rearrangements either about 87% or about 30% of the time, which broadly matched IMGT annotations. Because counts were too low, roughly 17 rarely observed V segments, including chromosome 9 orphons, were left out of the earlier analysis of 500 to 650 of the donors. In the study, 150 to 200 TCR beta chains were listed as associated with cytomegalovirus. An association between a missense DCLRE1C variant and V-gene and J-gene trimming of TCR beta chains was found in a later genetic analysis and replicated in an independent cohort. Compared with equally common non-associated chains, HLA-associated TCR beta chains in a later analysis were more clonally expanded and had lower generation probabilities. Only TCR beta chains were sequenced in this cohort, and the absence of alpha or paired-chain data limited detectable features. Because HLA typing was missing for some donors at each locus, association tests included only the typed subset. A few of the identified cytomegalovirus-associated TCR beta chains were confirmed in vitro to be specific for cytomegalovirus antigens. In a later analysis, TCR association rates were found to vary across HLA loci, with the most associated TCRs seen for DRB1 alleles and the fewest for HLA-C alleles. The authors suggested that the approach could potentially be generalized to other disease states and immunological phenotypes. In a later genetic analysis, fewer N-insertions in productive TCRs were reported among donors in an Asian-associated ancestry cluster than the roughly 710-donor mean. Cytomegalovirus status was reported to be diagnosed by the classifier with high specificity and sensitivity in both the original and validation cohorts. Sequencing depth was assumed to be roughly uniform across donors in the presence/absence analyses, though that assumption may not hold. A later analysis reported that several top co-occurrence clusters appeared linked to parvovirus B19, influenza, CMV and Epstein-Barr virus. Linkage disequilibrium might explain the correlated functional status among segregating V segments, but an unknown experimental factor could not be excluded. The 87-base-pair reads could not distinguish some IMGT-functional V segments, including TRBV6-2 and TRBV6-3, so those segments were excluded. The only immune exposure information available for the cohort was CMV serostatus. In a later analysis, most CMV-associated TCR beta chains were found to appear HLA-restricted, with HLA associations seemingly driven largely by CMV exposure. A cluster of highly shared sequence variants was judged likely to represent a technical artifact of the sequencing pipeline. Across donors, most TCR sequences were observed very rarely, whereas some public TCRs were present in many individuals. When HLA alleles, especially DR and DQ, strongly co-occurred, TCR associations were difficult to assign to individual alleles. A further reported finding was that TCR beta sequences accurately predicted the HLA-A and HLA-B alleles for most subjects in the first cohort.

The cohort consisted of approximately 690 healthy bone marrow donors. At the time of sampling, all cohort members were nominally healthy, though unrecorded immune exposures were likely present. The donor was CMV seronegative and was included in the group of under 450 seronegative cohort members. Every donor gave a peripheral blood sample, and the peripheral blood mononuclear cells from that sample were used for TCR beta sequencing. Genomic DNA was extracted from the blood cell samples with the Qiagen DNeasy Blood Extraction Kit. Reading from cysteine to phenylalanine, the CDR3 counts 12 amino acids. Of all the DNA, just the CDR3 is kept, 36 bases in frame from base 1. V loses 4 bases, J loses 2 bases, and the germline ends lie 9 bases apart. CDR1 and CDR2 (SQVTM, ANQGSEA) derive from the germline V gene. The library was generated by the immunoSEQ multiplex PCR assay. For the multiplex PCR, a mixture combining 60 forward primers for TCR Vbeta segments and 13 reverse primers for TCR Jbeta segments was used. A multiplex PCR assay on genomic DNA amplified the CDR3 region of rearranged TCR beta genes. Amplified TCR beta libraries were sequenced as 87-base-pair reads on the Illumina HiSeq System. The authors' analysis ran thus. A later analysis tallied approximately 87 million unique TCR beta chains across the 610 or so repertoires, and some 10 million of those chains were shared by two or more donors. Raw reads were error-corrected and collapsed into unique sequences by a nearest-neighbor algorithm in which closely related sequences were merged to remove PCR and sequencing errors. V, D and J gene segments were assigned by aligning CDR3 sequences to IMGT reference sequences. Each retained sequence needed at least a six-nucleotide match to both a V gene segment and a J gene segment. A rearrangement was called productive if the CDR3 had no stop codons and remained in frame with V and J, and every other rearrangement was called non-productive. CDR3 was defined according to IMGT convention as the region running from the second conserved V-encoded cysteine to the conserved J-encoded phenylalanine. In an earlier analysis of just under 600 of the donors, sequences lacking an unambiguous match to a single V gene segment were excluded. An earlier analysis of 587 of the donors classified V segments as functional when productive rearrangements were above 56.7% and as segregating when the standard deviation between donors was above 5%. To diagnose cytomegalovirus status from the catalog of TCR beta chain sequences, a statistical classification framework was built. A later analysis assigned V and J genes by comparing TCR nucleotide sequences with IMGT/GENE-DB human TR gene sequences. In a later analysis, CDR3 sequences and most-parsimonious VDJ recombination scenarios were assigned using the TCRdist pipeline. In a later analysis, every TCR beta chain was defined by the combination of its CDR3 amino acid sequence and its V-gene family, and reads without a unique V-gene family were dropped. To address suspected cross-contamination and a sequencing artifact, a later analysis removed a few hundred highly shared, low-generation-probability nucleotide sequences. In a later analysis, a clonal expansion index was calculated for each public chain from normalized within-repertoire ranks of inferred template counts. Generation probabilities in a later analysis came from a VDJ recombination model fitted to out-of-frame rearrangements, and those results were checked against IGoR. In a later analysis, hypergeometric tests were used to score TCR-TCR, TCR-HLA and TCR-CMV co-occurrence, with a repertoire-size bias correction applied to TCR pairs. A later analysis estimated false discovery rates by permuting HLA or CMV assignments 20 times. A later analysis grouped co-occurring TCRs with DBSCAN, adding TCRdist sequence similarity when clustering within HLA-allele-positive subsets. For co-occurrence clustering, repertoires with fewer than 30,000 or more than 120,000 public chains were excluded, along with roughly five repertoires with anomalous nucleotide sharing. TCRdb re-hosts the immuneACCESS table, in-frame sequences only. Its copies lack some clones; in the studies checked, an unresolved V gene accounts for under half of them, and the cause for the rest is not known. V, J and clone size were drawn from that table, and D and trimming were deduced from the DNA. The sample contains 95,000 to 150,000 clones, around 86% of them found a single time. The top ten clones comprise less than 2.5% of the sample.

This sequence uses TRBV29-1 and TRBJ2-7; the D segment could be TRBD1, given 5 matching bases. Material for sequencing was PBMCs. This sequence was found in a man younger than 40 in good health and CMV-seronegative. The nucleotide sequence is TGCAGCGTTGGTGGCAGGGCCTACGAGCAGTACTTC. It encodes CSVGGRAYEQYF.